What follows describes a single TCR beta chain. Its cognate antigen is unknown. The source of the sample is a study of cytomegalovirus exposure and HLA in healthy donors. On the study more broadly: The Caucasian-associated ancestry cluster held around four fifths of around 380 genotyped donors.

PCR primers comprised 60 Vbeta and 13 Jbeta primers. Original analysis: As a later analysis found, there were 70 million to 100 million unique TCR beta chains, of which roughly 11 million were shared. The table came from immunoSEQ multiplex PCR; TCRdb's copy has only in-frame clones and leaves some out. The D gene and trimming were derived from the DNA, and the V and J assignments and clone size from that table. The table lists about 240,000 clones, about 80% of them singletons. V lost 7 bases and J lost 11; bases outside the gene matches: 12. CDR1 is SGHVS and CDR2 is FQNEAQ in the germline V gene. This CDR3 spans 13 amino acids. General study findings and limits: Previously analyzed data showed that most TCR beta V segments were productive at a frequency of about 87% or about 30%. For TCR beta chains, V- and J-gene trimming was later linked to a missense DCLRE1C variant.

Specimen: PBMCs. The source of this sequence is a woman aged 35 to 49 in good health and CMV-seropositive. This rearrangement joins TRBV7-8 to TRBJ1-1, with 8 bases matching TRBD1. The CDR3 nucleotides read TGTGCCAGCAACATCGACAGGGGCCAAGCCGCTTTCTTT. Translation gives CASNIDRGQAAFF.